This TCR beta chain was profiled in a study of blood T cell repertoires in COVID-19 (dated by TCRdb to 2020 to 2022). About the study as a whole: Samples covering the acute and convalescent phases of COVID-19 were provided by collaborators in the United States, Italy and Spain. The dataset comprised deeply sampled blood TCRbeta repertoires from subjects exposed to, actively infected with, or recovered from COVID-19. A de-identified subject ID, COVID-19 status, age in years and sex were almost always included in the sample metadata. The repertoires were made available in a free public database intended to serve as a resource for research on the immune response to SARS-CoV-2. Where HLA class I and class II types were available, the types were taken from metadata supplied by the sample provider, not from assay-based typing. Samples came from the ongoing ImmuneRACE study (first 160 participants) plus 1,254 subjects from 6 global collaborators. The material from the prospective study consisted of cDNA or gDNA derived from T cells, B-cell-depleted T cells, or PBMCs. Overall study outcomes, separate from this receptor: The quantity of clinical and demographic metadata differed by source and by participant and was supplied without curation.

The immunoSEQ Assay, a bias-controlled multiplex PCR, was used to amplify TCRbeta CDR3 regions from genomic DNA. Under the source paper's analysis protocol: Within the assay, amplification of reference gene primers was used to estimate how many nucleated cells each sample contained. Sequence reads were collapsed and filtered to measure the absolute abundance of every unique TCRbeta CDR3 rearrangement. For each sample, productive Simpson clonality was calculated as the square root of Simpson's diversity index over productive rearrangements. Imported from immuneACCESS, the table was reduced by TCRdb to in-frame sequences with V and J called. These copies leave out some clones; in studies compared against another copy, an unresolved V gene accounts for under half, and the cause of the remainder is not known. V and J calls and clone size are those listed in that table; D and trimming were worked out from the DNA. This sample has roughly 140,000 clones in its table, and about nine tenths of those were observed once. The ten largest clones represent about 4.1% of the sample.

Inclusive of the bounding cysteine and phenylalanine, the CDR3 is 16 residues long. CDR3 DNA is the only sequence kept; it has 48 bases, read in frame from the first base. The germline V gene specifies ENHRY as CDR1 and SYGVKD as CDR2. The junction shows trimming of 2 bases on V and 1 base on J, and the gene matches do not reach 6 bases of it. Whole blood was collected in K2EDTA tubes by collaborating institutions according to the institutions' own protocols. For TCRbeta analysis, collaborator samples were shipped as frozen whole blood, as isolated PBMCs, or as DNA extracted from either sample type. Remarks on this clone: It has no known antigen specificity. Base-call qualities are not available, and no considerably larger clone is one nucleotide away.

The chain uses TRBV10-3 and TRBJ1-1; TRBD1 agrees with 8 junctional bases. Sequencing was carried out using peripheral blood. This TCR derives from an older woman with active or convalescent COVID-19. The CDR3 sequence is CAISEPGTGGNTEAFF. The nucleotide sequence is given as TGTGCCATCAGTGAGCCGGGAACAGGGGGGAACACTGAAGCTTTCTTT.